This T cell receptor (beta chain) was recorded in a study of blood T cell repertoires in COVID-19. Overall study context: Material from acute and convalescent COVID-19 was sourced from the United States, Italy and Spain.

In this sample, this clone turned up a few times. Libraries were prepared by immunoSEQ multiplex PCR; TCRdb keeps only in-frame clonotypes and omits some of them. The sample shows approximately 380,000 clones, about 88% of them seen only once. Across about two dozen US areas, participants ranged in age from roughly 18 to 95 years. Recovered Cohort 3 donors showed two negative PCRs, clearance, or symptom resolution. V lost 2 bases, J lost 7 bases, and 18 bases lay in between. The CDR3 loop spans 15 amino acids. Germline CDR1 and CDR2: GTSNPN and SVGIG (reference sequence). The chain links TRBV30 to TRBJ1-5; D might be TRBD1 (5 bases). The source material was PBMCs or T cells enriched from blood (not recorded which). This TCR was recovered from a woman aged 18-35 years who had recovered from COVID-19. The CDR3 loop reads CAWSRATATKQPQHF. The CDR3 DNA follows: TGTGCCTGGAGTAGGGCGACAGCAACAAAACAGCCCCAGCATTTT.